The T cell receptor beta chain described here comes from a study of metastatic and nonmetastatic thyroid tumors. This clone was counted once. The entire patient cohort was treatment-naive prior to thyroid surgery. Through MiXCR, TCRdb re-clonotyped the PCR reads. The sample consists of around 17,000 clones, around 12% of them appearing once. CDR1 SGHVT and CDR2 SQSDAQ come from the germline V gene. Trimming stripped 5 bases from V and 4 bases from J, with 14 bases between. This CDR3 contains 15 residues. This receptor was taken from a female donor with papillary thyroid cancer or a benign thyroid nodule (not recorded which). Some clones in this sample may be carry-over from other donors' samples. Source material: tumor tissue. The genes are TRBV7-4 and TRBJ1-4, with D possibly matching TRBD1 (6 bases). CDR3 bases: TGTGCCAGCAGCGCACAGGGTCACCTTAATGAAAAACTGTTTTTT. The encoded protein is CASSAQGHLNEKLFF.